Listed here is a single T cell receptor beta chain. Its antigen is as yet unknown. The source of the sample is a study of T cells in localized non-small cell lung cancer. The study, taken as a whole, reports: Uninvolved neighboring lung showed the greatest T cell clonality, exceeding tumor.

The data were produced by immunoSEQ multiplex PCR, yet TCRdb's version contains in-frame clones alone and is incomplete. This sample has around 33,000 clones, with 80% to 95% found just once. The V end lost 3 bases, the J end lost 5 bases, and 10 bases lay between the germline ends. The CDR3 has 14 residues. Sample: peripheral blood, taken before any cancer treatment. The sequence derives from a female donor of 60 years or more with stage I lung adenocarcinoma. The rearrangement uses TRBV23-1 and TRBJ2-2; TRBD1 or TRBD2 may be the D gene (5 bases each). TRBV23-1 is placed among ORFs of uncertain function. The CDR3 nucleotides read TGCGCCAGCAGTCATAGGGGAGTAACCGGGGAGCTGTTTTTT. This codes for CASSHRGVTGELFF.